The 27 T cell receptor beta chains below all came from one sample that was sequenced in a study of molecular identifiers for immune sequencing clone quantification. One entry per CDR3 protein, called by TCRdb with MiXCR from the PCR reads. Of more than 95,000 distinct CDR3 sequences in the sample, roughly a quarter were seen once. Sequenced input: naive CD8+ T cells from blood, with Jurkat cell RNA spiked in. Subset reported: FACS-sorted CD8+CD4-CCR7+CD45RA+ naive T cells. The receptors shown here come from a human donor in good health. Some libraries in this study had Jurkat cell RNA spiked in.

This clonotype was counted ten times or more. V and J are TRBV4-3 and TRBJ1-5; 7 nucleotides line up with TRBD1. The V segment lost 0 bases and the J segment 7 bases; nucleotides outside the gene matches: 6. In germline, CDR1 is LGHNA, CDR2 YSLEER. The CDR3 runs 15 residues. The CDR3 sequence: CASSQDQGGYQPQHF. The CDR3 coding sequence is TGCGCCAGCAGCCAAGATCAGGGGGGTTACCAGCCCCAGCATTTT.

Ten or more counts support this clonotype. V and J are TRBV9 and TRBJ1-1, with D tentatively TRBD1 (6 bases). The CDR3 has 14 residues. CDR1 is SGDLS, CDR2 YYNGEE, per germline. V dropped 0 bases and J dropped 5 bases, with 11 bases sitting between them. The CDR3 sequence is CASSVGGARTEAFF. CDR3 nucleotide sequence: TGTGCCAGCAGCGTAGGGGGGGCTAGAACTGAAGCTTTCTTT.

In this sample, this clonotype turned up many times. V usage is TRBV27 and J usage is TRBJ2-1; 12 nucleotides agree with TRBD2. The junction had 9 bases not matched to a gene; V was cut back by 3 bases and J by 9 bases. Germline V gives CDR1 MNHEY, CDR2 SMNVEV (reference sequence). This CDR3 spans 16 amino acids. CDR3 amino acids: CASSFYLAGGPSEQFF. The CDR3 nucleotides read TGTGCCAGCAGTTTTTACCTAGCGGGGGGGCCTAGTGAGCAGTTCTTC.

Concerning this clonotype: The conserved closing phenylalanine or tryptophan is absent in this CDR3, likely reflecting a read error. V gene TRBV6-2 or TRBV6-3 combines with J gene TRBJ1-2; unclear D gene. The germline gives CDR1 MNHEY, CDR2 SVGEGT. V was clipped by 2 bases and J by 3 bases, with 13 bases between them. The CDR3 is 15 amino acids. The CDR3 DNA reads TGTGCCAGCAGTTACAGCGGTGATGGGTACTATGGCTACACCATC. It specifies CASSYSGDGYYGYTI.

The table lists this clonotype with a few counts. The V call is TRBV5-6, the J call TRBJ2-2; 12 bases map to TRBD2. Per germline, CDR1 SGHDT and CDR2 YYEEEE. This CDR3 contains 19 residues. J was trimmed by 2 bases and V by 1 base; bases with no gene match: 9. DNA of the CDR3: TGTGCCAGCAGCTTGATCAACCCTAGCGGGAGGGTAAACACCGGGGAGCTGTTTTTT. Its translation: CASSLINPSGRVNTGELFF.

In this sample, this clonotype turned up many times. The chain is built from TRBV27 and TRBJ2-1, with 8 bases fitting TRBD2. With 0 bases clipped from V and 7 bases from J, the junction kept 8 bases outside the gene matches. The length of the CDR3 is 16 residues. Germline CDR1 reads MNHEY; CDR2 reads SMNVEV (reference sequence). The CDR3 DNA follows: TGTGCCAGCAGTTTATCGATAGCGGGGAGCCAAAATGAGCAGTTCTTC. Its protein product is CASSLSIAGSQNEQFF.

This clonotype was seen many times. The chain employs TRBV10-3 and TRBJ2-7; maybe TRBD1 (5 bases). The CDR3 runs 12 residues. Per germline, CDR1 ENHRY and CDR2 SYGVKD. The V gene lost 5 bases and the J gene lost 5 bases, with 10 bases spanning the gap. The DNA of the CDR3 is TGTGCCATCAGTACGACAGAGGACGAGCAGTACTTC. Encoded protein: CAISTTEDEQYF.

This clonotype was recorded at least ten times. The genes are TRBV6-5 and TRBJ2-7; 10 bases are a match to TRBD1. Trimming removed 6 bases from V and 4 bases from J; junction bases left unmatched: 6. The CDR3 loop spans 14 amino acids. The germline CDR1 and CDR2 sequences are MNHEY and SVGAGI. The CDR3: CASRPTGGWYEQYF. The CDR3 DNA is TGTGCCAGCAGGCCGACAGGGGGCTGGTACGAGCAGTACTTC.

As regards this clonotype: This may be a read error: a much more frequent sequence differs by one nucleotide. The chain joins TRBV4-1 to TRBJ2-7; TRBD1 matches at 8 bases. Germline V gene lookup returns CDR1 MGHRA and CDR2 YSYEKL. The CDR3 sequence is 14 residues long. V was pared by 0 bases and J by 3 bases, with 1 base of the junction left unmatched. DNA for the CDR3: TGCGCCAGCAGCCAAGAGGACAGGGTCTACGAGCAGTACTTC. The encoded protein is CASSQEDRVYEQYF.

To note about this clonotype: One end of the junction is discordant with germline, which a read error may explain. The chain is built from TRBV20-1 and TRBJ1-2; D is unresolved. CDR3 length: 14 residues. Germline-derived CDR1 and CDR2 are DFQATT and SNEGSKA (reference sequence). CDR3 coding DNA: TGCAGTGCCCAGTCGTCTACGGGCAACTATGACTACACCTTC. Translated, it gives CSAQSSTGNYDYTF.

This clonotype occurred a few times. The CDR3 is CASSEPPLRMNTEAFF. The CDR3 nucleotides are TGCGCCAGCAGTGAGCCTCCCCTCAGAATGAACACTGAAGCTTTCTTT. This chain links TRBV10-2 with TRBJ1-1; D is unresolved. CDR1 and CDR2 (germline): WSHSY, SAAADI. Trimming cost V 2 bases and J 0 bases, with 13 bases left between them. This CDR3 region has 16 residues.

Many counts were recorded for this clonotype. For the CDR3, the DNA is TGTGCTAGTGCCTTGGGGCTAGAAGATACGCAGTATTTT. Its protein product is CASALGLEDTQYF. The chain employs TRBV12-5 and TRBJ2-3; tentatively, D is TRBD1 (5 bases). The CDR3 is 13 residues long. V was shortened by 7 bases and J by 5 bases, with 13 bases between the two germline ends. CDR1 LGHNT and CDR2 FRNRAP come from the germline V gene.

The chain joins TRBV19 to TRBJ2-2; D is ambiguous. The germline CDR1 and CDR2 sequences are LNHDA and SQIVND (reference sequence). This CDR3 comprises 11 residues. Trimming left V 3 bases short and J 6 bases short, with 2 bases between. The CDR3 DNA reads TGTGCCAGTAGTATCCCCGGGGAGCTGTTTTTT. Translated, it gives CASSIPGELFF.

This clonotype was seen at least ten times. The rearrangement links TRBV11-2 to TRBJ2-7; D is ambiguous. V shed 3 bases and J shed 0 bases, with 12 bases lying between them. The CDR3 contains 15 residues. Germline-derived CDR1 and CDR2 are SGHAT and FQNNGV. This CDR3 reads CASSFDRTHSYEQYF. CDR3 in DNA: TGTGCCAGCAGCTTCGATAGAACCCACTCCTACGAGCAGTACTTC.

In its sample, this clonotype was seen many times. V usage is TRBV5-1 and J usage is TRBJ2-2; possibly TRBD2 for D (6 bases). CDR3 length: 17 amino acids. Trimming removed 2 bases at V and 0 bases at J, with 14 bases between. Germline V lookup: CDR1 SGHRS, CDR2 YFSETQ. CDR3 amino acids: CASSFWGLTSNTGELFF. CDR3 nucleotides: TGCGCCAGCAGCTTCTGGGGACTGACTTCGAACACCGGGGAGCTGTTTTTT.

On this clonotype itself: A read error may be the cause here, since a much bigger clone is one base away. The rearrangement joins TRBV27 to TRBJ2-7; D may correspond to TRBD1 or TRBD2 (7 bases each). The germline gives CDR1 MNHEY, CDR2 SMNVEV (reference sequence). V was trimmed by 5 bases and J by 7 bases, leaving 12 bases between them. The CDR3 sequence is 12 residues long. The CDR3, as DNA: TGTGCCAGCAGTAATCAGGGGGGGGAGCAGTACTTC. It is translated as CASSNQGGEQYF.

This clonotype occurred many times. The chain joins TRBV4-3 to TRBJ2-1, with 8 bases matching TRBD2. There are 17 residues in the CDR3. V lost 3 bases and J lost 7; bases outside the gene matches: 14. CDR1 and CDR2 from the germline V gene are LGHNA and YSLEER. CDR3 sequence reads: CASSQKAGTRTVNEQFF. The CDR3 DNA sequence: TGCGCCAGCAGCCAGAAAGCCGGGACTAGGACGGTAAATGAGCAGTTCTTC.

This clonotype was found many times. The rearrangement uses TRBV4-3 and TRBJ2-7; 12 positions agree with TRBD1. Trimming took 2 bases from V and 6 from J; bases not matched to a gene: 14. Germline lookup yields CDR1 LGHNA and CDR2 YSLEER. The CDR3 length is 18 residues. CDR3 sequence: CASSQNGRDRGLEGEQYF. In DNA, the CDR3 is TGCGCCAGCAGCCAAAACGGCCGGGACAGGGGGCTTGAGGGCGAGCAGTACTTC.

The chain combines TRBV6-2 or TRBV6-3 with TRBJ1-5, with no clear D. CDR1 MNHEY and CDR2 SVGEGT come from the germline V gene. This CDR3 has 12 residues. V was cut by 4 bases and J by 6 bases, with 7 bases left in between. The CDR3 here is CASSFMRQPQHF. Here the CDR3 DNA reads TGTGCCAGCAGTTTCATGCGTCAGCCCCAGCATTTT.

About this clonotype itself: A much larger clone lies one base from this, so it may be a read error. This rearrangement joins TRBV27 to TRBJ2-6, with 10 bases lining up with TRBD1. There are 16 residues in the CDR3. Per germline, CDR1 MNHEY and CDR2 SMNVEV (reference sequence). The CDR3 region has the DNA TGTGCCAGCAGTTTGACAGGGGGCGCTGGGGCCAACGTCCTGATTTTC. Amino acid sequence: CASSLTGGAGANVLIF.

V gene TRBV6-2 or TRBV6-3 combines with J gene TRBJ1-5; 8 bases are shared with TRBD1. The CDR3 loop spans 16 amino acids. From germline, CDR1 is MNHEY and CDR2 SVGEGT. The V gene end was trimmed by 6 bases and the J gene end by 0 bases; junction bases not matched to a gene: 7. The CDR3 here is CASRPGTGLSNQPQHF. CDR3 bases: TGTGCCAGCAGACCCGGGACAGGTCTTAGCAATCAGCCCCAGCATTTT.

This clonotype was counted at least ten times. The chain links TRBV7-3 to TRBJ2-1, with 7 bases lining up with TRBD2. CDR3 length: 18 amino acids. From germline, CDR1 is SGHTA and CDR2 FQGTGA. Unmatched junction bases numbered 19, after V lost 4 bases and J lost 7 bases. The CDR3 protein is CASSSEAPGLPKDNEQFF. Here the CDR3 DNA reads TGTGCCAGCAGCTCCGAGGCCCCGGGACTACCTAAAGATAATGAGCAGTTCTTC.

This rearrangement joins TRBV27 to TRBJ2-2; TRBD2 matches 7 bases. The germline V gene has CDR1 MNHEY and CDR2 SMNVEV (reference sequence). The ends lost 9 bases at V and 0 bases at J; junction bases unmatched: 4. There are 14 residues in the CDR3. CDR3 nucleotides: TGTGCCAGTTCGGGACTACCGAACACCGGGGAGCTGTTTTTT. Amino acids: CASSGLPNTGELFF.

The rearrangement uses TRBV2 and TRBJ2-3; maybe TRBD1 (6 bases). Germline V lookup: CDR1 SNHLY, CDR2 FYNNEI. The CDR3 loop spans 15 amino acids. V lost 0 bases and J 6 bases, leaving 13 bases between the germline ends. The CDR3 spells CASSEALERGDTQYF. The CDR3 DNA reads TGTGCCAGCAGTGAAGCGCTCGAGAGGGGGGATACGCAGTATTTT. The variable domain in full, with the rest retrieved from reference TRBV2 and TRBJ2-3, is EPEVTQTPSHQVTQMGQEVILRCVPISNHLYFYWYRQILGQKVEFLVSFYNNEISEKSEIFDDQFSVERPDGSNFTLKIRSTKLEDSAMYFCASSEALERGDTQYFGPGTRLTVL.

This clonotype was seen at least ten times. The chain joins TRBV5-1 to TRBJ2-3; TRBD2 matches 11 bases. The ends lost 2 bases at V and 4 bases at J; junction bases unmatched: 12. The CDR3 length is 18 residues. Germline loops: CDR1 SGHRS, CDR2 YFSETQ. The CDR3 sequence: CASSFYRALAGGSDTQYF. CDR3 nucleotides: TGCGCCAGCAGCTTTTACAGGGCTCTAGCGGGAGGTTCAGATACGCAGTATTTT.

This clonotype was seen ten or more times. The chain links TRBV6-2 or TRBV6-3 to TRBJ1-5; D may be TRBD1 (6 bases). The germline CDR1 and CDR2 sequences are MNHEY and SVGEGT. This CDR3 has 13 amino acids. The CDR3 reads CGTRQGFGQPQHF. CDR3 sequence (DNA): TGTGGCACCCGTCAGGGGTTCGGTCAGCCCCAGCATTTT.

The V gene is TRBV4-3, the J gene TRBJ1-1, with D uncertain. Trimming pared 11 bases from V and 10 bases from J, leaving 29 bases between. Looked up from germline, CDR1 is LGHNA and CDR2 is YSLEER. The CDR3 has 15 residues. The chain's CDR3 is CARRQEGAPPPAAFF. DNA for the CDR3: TGCGCCCGCCGCCAAGAAGGAGCGCCCCCCCCTGCAGCTTTCTTT.